Listed below are T cell receptor beta chains from one sample, sequenced in a study of blood T cell repertoires in COVID-19. The method was immunoSEQ multiplex PCR; TCRdb's version includes in-frame clones alone and lacks a portion of them. The sample includes about 180,000 clones, roughly nine tenths of them seen just once. The source material was PBMCs or T cells enriched from blood (not recorded which). Every receptor here comes from a middle-aged woman with acute COVID-19. CDR3s include the opening cysteine and the closing phenylalanine or tryptophan. A D gene is named only where the DNA matches it firmly. Size values are once, few and many counts, or a class for expanded clones, and some rows have none.

v_call: TRBV19
j_call: TRBJ1-2
clone_size: -
d_call: TRBD1
cdr3_nt: TGTGCCAGTAGCGTAATCGACAGGGTACACTATGGCTACACCTTC
cdr3_aa: CASSVIDRVHYGYTF

v_call: TRBV9
j_call: TRBJ1-2
clone_size: -
d_call: TRBD1
cdr3_nt: TGTGCCAGCAGCTTAGGGACAGGGGGCGTATATGGCTACACCTTC
cdr3_aa: CASSLGTGGVYGYTF

v_call: TRBV2
j_call: TRBJ1-2
clone_size: -
d_call: -
cdr3_nt: TGTGCCAGCAGTGAAAGTGGAGGTTACGACGGCTACACCTTC
cdr3_aa: CASSESGGYDGYTF

v_call: TRBV5-1
j_call: TRBJ1-5
clone_size: -
d_call: TRBD1
cdr3_nt: TGCGCCAGCAGCTTGAGGACAGGCGAGCCCCAGCATTTT
cdr3_aa: CASSLRTGEPQHF

v_call: TRBV7-9
j_call: TRBJ2-5
clone_size: -
d_call: -
cdr3_nt: TGTGCCAGCAGCATATTATTCACAGGGAGAGGAGAGACCCAGTACTTC
cdr3_aa: CASSILFTGRGETQYF

v_call: TRBV2
j_call: TRBJ1-5
clone_size: -
d_call: -
cdr3_nt: TGTGCCAGCAGGCCACAGGACATTAGCAATCAGCCCCAGCATTTT
cdr3_aa: CASRPQDISNQPQHF

v_call: TRBV7-9
j_call: TRBJ1-4
clone_size: -
d_call: TRBD1
cdr3_nt: TGTGCCAGCAGCCTAGACAGGGGCTTCGGAAAACTGTTTTTT
cdr3_aa: CASSLDRGFGKLFF

v_call: TRBV28
j_call: TRBJ1-5
clone_size: -
d_call: -
cdr3_nt: TGTGCCAGCACCTCAGCGGTGACGGCCCAGCATTTT
cdr3_aa: CASTSAVTAQHF

v_call: TRBV19
j_call: TRBJ1-1
clone_size: -
d_call: TRBD1
cdr3_nt: TGTGCCAGTAGTATAACGGGACAGGCGGCGAACACTGAAGCTTTCTTT
cdr3_aa: CASSITGQAANTEAFF

v_call: TRBV25-1
j_call: TRBJ1-1
clone_size: -
d_call: -
cdr3_nt: TGTGCCAGCAGTGAATTAGACGGAGAAAACACTGAAGCTTTCTTT
cdr3_aa: CASSELDGENTEAFF

v_call: TRBV7-8
j_call: TRBJ2-7
clone_size: few
d_call: -
cdr3_nt: TGTGCCAGCAGCGATTGGGACTCTCTCCCCGGGGGAAACTACGAGCAGTACTTC
cdr3_aa: CASSDWDSLPGGNYEQYF

v_call: TRBV2
j_call: TRBJ2-7
clone_size: -
d_call: TRBD2
cdr3_nt: TGTGCCAGCAGTGAAGTGACGATAGGACTAGCGGCTTACGAGCAGTACTTC
cdr3_aa: CASSEVTIGLAAYEQYF

v_call: TRBV5-6
j_call: TRBJ2-3
clone_size: -
d_call: TRBD1
cdr3_nt: TGTGCCAGCAGCAGACCGACAGGGGAGGTGACAGATACGCAGTATTTT
cdr3_aa: CASSRPTGEVTDTQYF

v_call: TRBV10-1
j_call: TRBJ2-2
clone_size: -
d_call: -
cdr3_nt: TGCGCCAGCAGTGAGTCCGGGACACCGTTAACGAACACCGGGGAGCTGTTTTTT
cdr3_aa: CASSESGTPLTNTGELFF

v_call: TRBV7-2
j_call: TRBJ1-6
clone_size: -
d_call: -
cdr3_nt: TGTGCCAGCAGCTTGCGGGCAGGGGATTCCTATAATTCACCCCTCCACTTT
cdr3_aa: CASSLRAGDSYNSPLHF

v_call: TRBV7-8
j_call: TRBJ2-1
clone_size: -
d_call: -
cdr3_nt: TGTGCCAGCAGCTACCGGACAGAGTACAATGAGCAGTTCTTC
cdr3_aa: CASSYRTEYNEQFF

v_call: TRBV27
j_call: TRBJ2-7
clone_size: -
d_call: TRBD2
cdr3_nt: TGTGCCAGCAGTACCCGGACTAGCGGGGACTCCTACGAGCAGTACTTC
cdr3_aa: CASSTRTSGDSYEQYF

v_call: TRBV5-1
j_call: TRBJ2-3
clone_size: -
d_call: -
cdr3_nt: TGCGCCAGCAGCTTGGTGGCCGGGGCAGATACGCAGTATTTT
cdr3_aa: CASSLVAGADTQYF

v_call: TRBV2
j_call: TRBJ2-7
clone_size: -
d_call: TRBD2
cdr3_nt: TGTGCCAGCAGTGAGAACAGGGAAGGAATTGGCGGGAGGCATCCCCCCTACGAGCAGTACTTC
cdr3_aa: CASSENREGIGGRHPPYEQYF

v_call: TRBV18
j_call: TRBJ2-3
clone_size: -
d_call: TRBD1
cdr3_nt: TGTGCCAGCTCACCGACCGGGACAGGGGGAATAAGCACAGATACGCAGTATTTT
cdr3_aa: CASSPTGTGGISTDTQYF

v_call: TRBV16
j_call: TRBJ2-2
clone_size: -
d_call: TRBD1
cdr3_nt: TGTGCCAGCAGCCAATTCCGTAGGGGGCTGAACACCGGGGAGCTGTTTTTT
cdr3_aa: CASSQFRRGLNTGELFF

v_call: TRBV19
j_call: TRBJ2-1
clone_size: once
d_call: -
cdr3_nt: TGTGCCAGTAGTATAGAAGGACTACCCTACAATGAGCAGTTCTTC
cdr3_aa: CASSIEGLPYNEQFF

v_call: TRBV5-6
j_call: TRBJ1-6
clone_size: -
d_call: -
cdr3_nt: TGTGCCAGCAGCTTGGCGGACAGCAATAATTCACCCCTCCACTTT
cdr3_aa: CASSLADSNNSPLHF

v_call: TRBV5-6
j_call: TRBJ2-7
clone_size: -
d_call: TRBD1
cdr3_nt: TGTGCCAGTGGACAGGGAATCTCCTACGAGCAGTACTTC
cdr3_aa: CASGQGISYEQYF

v_call: TRBV5-1
j_call: TRBJ2-3
clone_size: -
d_call: -
cdr3_nt: TGCGCCAGCAGCCCGGCAGGGACAGATACGCAGTATTTT
cdr3_aa: CASSPAGTDTQYF

v_call: TRBV3-1/TRBV3-2
j_call: TRBJ2-7
clone_size: -
d_call: -
cdr3_nt: TGTGCCAGCAGCCAACCAGGGAGGTACGAGCAGTACTTC
cdr3_aa: CASSQPGRYEQYF

v_call: TRBV1
j_call: TRBJ2-1
clone_size: once
d_call: -
cdr3_nt: TGCACCAGCAGCCGCCCCGGGACAGGGGTACCCAATGAGCAGTTCTTC
cdr3_aa: CTSSRPGTGVPNEQFF

v_call: TRBV5-1
j_call: TRBJ2-6
clone_size: -
d_call: -
cdr3_nt: TGCGCCAGCAGCTTGGTCTCGGGGGCCAACGTCCTGACTTTC
cdr3_aa: CASSLVSGANVLTF

v_call: TRBV19
j_call: TRBJ2-1
clone_size: -
d_call: -
cdr3_nt: TGTGCCAGTAGTATCGCCGAGAATGAGCAGTTCTTC
cdr3_aa: CASSIAENEQFF

v_call: TRBV2
j_call: TRBJ2-7
clone_size: -
d_call: TRBD1
cdr3_nt: TGTGCCAGCAGTCCCGGGACAGGCGCCTACGAGCAGTACTTC
cdr3_aa: CASSPGTGAYEQYF

v_call: TRBV18
j_call: TRBJ1-3
clone_size: -
d_call: -
cdr3_nt: TGTGCCAGCTCACCACGTCCTTGGGGGGGCGTAAACACCATATATTTT
cdr3_aa: CASSPRPWGGVNTIYF

v_call: TRBV3-1/TRBV3-2
j_call: TRBJ2-1
clone_size: -
d_call: TRBD2
cdr3_nt: TGTGCCAGCAGCCGTCGAGGAGCGGGGAACCTAAGGGGTGAGCAGTTCTTC
cdr3_aa: CASSRRGAGNLRGEQFF

v_call: TRBV11-3
j_call: TRBJ1-1
clone_size: -
d_call: -
cdr3_nt: TGTGCCAGCAGCTTTACGGGGGAGTCAGAAGCTTTCTTT
cdr3_aa: CASSFTGESEAFF

v_call: TRBV7-8
j_call: TRBJ2-1
clone_size: -
d_call: TRBD2
cdr3_nt: TGTGCCAGCAGCTTAGGGACTAGCTTCGAGCAGTTCTTC
cdr3_aa: CASSLGTSFEQFF

v_call: TRBV12-3/TRBV12-4
j_call: TRBJ2-2
clone_size: -
d_call: -
cdr3_nt: TGTGCCCCCGTGCGGGTGAACACCGGGGAGCTGTTTTTT
cdr3_aa: CAPVRVNTGELFF

v_call: TRBV11-3
j_call: TRBJ1-2
clone_size: -
d_call: -
cdr3_nt: TGTGCCAGCAGCCCTAGGGGGTATGGCTACACCTTC
cdr3_aa: CASSPRGYGYTF